In this sample, the clone carrying this T cell receptor beta chain turned up a few times. Its antigen is not known. These data come from a study of T cells after yellow fever vaccination. Study-wide findings and caveats: Clones that expanded after primary vaccination mostly reappeared after the booster (roughly 97% CD4, approximately 87% CD8). Contamination by abundant bulk-population clonotypes could be present in FACS-sorted repertoires. Just a small share of clonotypes turned up in the CD4 compartment as well as the CD8 compartment.

By 5'RACE template switching, TCR cDNA was produced, with a universal primer site and UMIs added in the process. TCRdb itself ran the 5' RACE reads through MiXCR, one entry per CDR3 protein. The table includes 300,000 to 350,000 distinct CDR3 sequences, about 4.5% detected once. This CDR3 spans 15 amino acids. Germline V gene data show CDR1 as SGDLS and CDR2 as YYNGEE. V gave up 2 bases and J gave up 2 bases; unmatched junction bases: 6. The sample here was PBMCs, taken 15 days after the yellow fever booster vaccination. This sequence joins TRBV9 and TRBJ2-5; 7 bases map to TRBD2. The TCR originated in a man aged 18 to 29 who received the YFV17D yellow fever vaccine. The CDR3 sequence: CASSVGLVPQETQYF. The CDR3 DNA reads TGTGCCAGCAGCGTCGGACTAGTACCTCAAGAGACCCAGTACTTC.